Sequencing of this TCR beta chain was carried out in a study of T cells in Graves' hyperthyroidism and ophthalmopathy. The sample holds many counts of this clonotype. Amplification targeted TCR beta CDR3 regions from RNA transcripts. RT-PCR in the first round (using the HTBI primer set) targeted the TCR CDR3. Each CDR3 protein gets one entry after TCRdb re-called the multiplex PCR reads with MiXCR. The top ten hold 35% to 50% of the sample, which has fewer than 650,000 distinct CDR3 sequences, 40% to 55% seen once. This receptor was identified in an adult woman with Graves' disease, either hyperthyroidism or ophthalmopathy (not recorded which). The sequenced material came from peripheral blood or thyroid tissue (not recorded which).

The CDR3 bases are TGCAGTGCTAGCCACAGCATGAACACCTACGAGCAGTACTTC. Protein product: CSASHSMNTYEQYF. The J gene is TRBJ2-7, the V gene TRBV20-1; unclear D gene. Germline lookup yields CDR1 DFQATT and CDR2 SNEGSKA (reference sequence). V lost 3 bases, J lost 2 bases, and 14 bases lay in between. This CDR3 region has 14 residues.